Each of the 17 T cell receptor beta chains below was sequenced from the same sample in a study of T cells in localized non-small cell lung cancer. Assay used: immunoSEQ multiplex PCR; TCRdb lists only in-frame clones, some missing. Of 40,000 to 50,000 clones listed, more than 70% were seen once; the top ten hold about 2.5%. Material: peripheral blood, obtained before any cancer treatment. The source of these receptors is a female donor older than 55 with stage I squamous cell lung carcinoma.

V gene TRBV19 combines with J gene TRBJ2-2, with a tentative D call TRBD1 (6 bases). Trimming cost V 4 bases and J 9 bases, with 12 bases left between them. The V gene's germline CDR1 is LNHDA and CDR2 SQIVND (reference sequence). The CDR3 contains 13 residues. CDR3 sequence (DNA): TGTGCCAGTAGTACGACAGGCTGGTGGGAGCTGTTTTTT. Translation gives CASSTTGWWELFF.

The chain has TRBV5-4 and TRBJ2-7; TRBD2 agrees at 9 bases. Germline V gives CDR1 SGHNT, CDR2 YYREEE (reference sequence). With 0 bases clipped from V and 7 bases from J, the junction kept 8 bases outside the gene matches. The CDR3 loop spans 15 amino acids. The CDR3 DNA follows: TGTGCCAGCAGCTTGGACGCGGGAGGGACGCGGGAGCAGTACTTC. Amino acids: CASSLDAGGTREQYF.

This clone occurred a few times. This chain connects TRBV30 to TRBJ2-7; D perhaps matches TRBD2 (6 bases). There are 13 residues in the CDR3. Germline V gene sequence: CDR1 GTSNPN, CDR2 SVGIG (reference sequence). Trimming pared 2 bases from V and 4 bases from J, leaving 12 bases between. In nucleotides, the CDR3 is TGTGCCTGGAGTAGCGGGCAGAGGTACGAGCAGTACTTC. Translation gives CAWSSGQRYEQYF. Combining the CDR3 with reference TRBV30 and TRBJ2-7 gives the whole variable domain SQTIHQWPATLVQPVGSPLSLECTVEGTSNPNLYWYRQAAGRGLQLLFYSVGIGQISSEVPQNLSASRPQDRQFILSSKKLLLSDSGFYLCAWSSGQRYEQYFGPGTRLTVT.

J is TRBJ2-1 and V is TRBV19, with D perhaps matching TRBD2 (6 bases). Germline assignment: CDR1 LNHDA and CDR2 SQIVND (reference sequence). The CDR3 is 17 residues long. Trimming stripped 3 bases from V and 0 bases from J, with 15 bases between. In nucleotides, the CDR3 is TGTGCCAGTAGTATGAGAGCGGGCCACAGCTCCTACAATGAGCAGTTCTTC. Its translation: CASSMRAGHSSYNEQFF.

The rearrangement uses TRBV4-3 and TRBJ2-3; no clear D. Germline V gives CDR1 LGHNA, CDR2 YSLEER. Deletions cut 3 bases from V and 3 bases from J, with 16 bases between. The CDR3 has 16 amino acids. The CDR3, as DNA: TGCGCCAGCAGCCATTTTGCTGACCTGGGGACAGATACGCAGTATTTT. Translation gives CASSHFADLGTDTQYF.

The chain is built from TRBV7-9 and TRBJ2-1; D is possibly TRBD2 (5 bases). CDR1 SEHNR and CDR2 FQNEAQ come from the germline V gene (reference sequence). CDR3 length equals 12 residues. V lost 4 bases and J lost 7, with 8 bases in between. The CDR3: CASSSGRNEQFF. CDR3 DNA: TGTGCCAGCAGCTCGGGAAGAAATGAGCAGTTCTTC.

The chain recombines TRBV9 with TRBJ2-5; 11 bases line up with TRBD2. Germline CDR1 is SGDLS and CDR2 is YYNGEE. CDR3 length: 16 residues. The junction had 6 bases not matched to a gene; V was cut back by 0 bases and J by 5 bases. As DNA, the CDR3 is TGTGCCAGCAGCGTAGGTCTTAGCGGGAGGGCTGAGACCCAGTACTTC. Its translation: CASSVGLSGRAETQYF.

The V call is TRBV7-8, the J call TRBJ2-7, with 9 nucleotides matching TRBD2. The length of the CDR3 is 19 residues. Trimming at V came to 2 bases and at J to 1 base, leaving 15 bases not matched to a gene. From germline, CDR1 is SGHVS and CDR2 FQNEAQ. DNA of the CDR3: TGTGCCAGCAGCTTACGCCCTTTAGCGGGAGCTCTGCCTTCCTACGAGCAGTACTTC. It yields the protein CASSLRPLAGALPSYEQYF.

The V and J genes are TRBV10-3 and TRBJ2-2; D is perhaps TRBD1 (5 bases). CDR3 size: 17 residues. The germline V gene has CDR1 ENHRY and CDR2 SYGVKD. V dropped 8 bases and J dropped 4 bases, with 23 bases sitting between them. In DNA form, the CDR3 reads TGTGCCATCCCTCGATTCCAGGGTGTCGCGACCACCGGGGAGCTGTTTTTT. This codes for CAIPRFQGVATTGELFF.

The chain uses TRBV6-5 and TRBJ2-1, with D perhaps TRBD2 (6 bases). CDR3 size: 13 residues. Germline V gene data show CDR1 as MNHEY and CDR2 as SVGAGI. The germline V and J ends were trimmed by 8 bases and 6 bases, with 14 bases remaining between them. CDR3 nucleotide sequence: TGTGCCAGCCAGGACTACCCCACCAATGAGCAGTTCTTC. The encoded protein is CASQDYPTNEQFF.

This chain links TRBV25-1 with TRBJ2-1, with D perhaps TRBD2 (5 bases). V lost 1 base, J lost 0 bases, and 10 bases lay in between. Germline V gene sequence: CDR1 MGHDK, CDR2 SYGVNS. This CDR3 is 16 amino acids long. CDR3 protein: CASSEFDYRSYNEQFF. CDR3 DNA: TGTGCCAGCAGTGAATTCGACTATCGCTCCTACAATGAGCAGTTCTTC. Combining the CDR3 with reference TRBV25-1 and TRBJ2-1 gives the whole variable domain EADIYQTPRYLVIGTGKKITLECSQTMGHDKMYWYQQDPGMELHLIHYSYGVNSTEKGDLSSESTVSRIRTEHFPLTLESARPSHTSQYLCASSEFDYRSYNEQFFGPGTRLTVL.

V gene TRBV6-5 combines with J gene TRBJ1-4; 7 positions match TRBD1. CDR3 size: 12 residues. The germline V gene encodes CDR1 MNHEY and CDR2 SVGAGI. V lost 2 bases, J lost 12 bases, and 3 bases stayed unmatched. In nucleotides, the CDR3 is TGTGCCAGCAGTTACCGGCAGGGGGAACTGTTTTTT. Its translation is CASSYRQGELFF.

This chain joins TRBV27 and TRBJ2-1, with 15 bases identical to TRBD2. The V segment lost 4 bases and the J segment 13 bases; nucleotides outside the gene matches: 5. Per germline, CDR1 MNHEY and CDR2 SMNVEV (reference sequence). This CDR3 comprises 14 residues. The CDR3 sequence: CASSSGLAGGTQFF. In DNA, the CDR3 is TGTGCCAGCAGTTCAGGACTAGCGGGAGGGACTCAGTTCTTC.

This clone has just one count. The chain combines TRBV6-5 with TRBJ2-7; D possibly matches TRBD1 or TRBD2 (5 bases each). With 0 bases removed from V and 0 bases from J, the gap between germline ends came to 6 bases. The CDR3 is 14 amino acids. Germline V gene data show CDR1 as MNHEY and CDR2 as SVGAGI. The CDR3 loop is CASSYSGVSYEQYF. Here the CDR3 DNA reads TGTGCCAGCAGTTACTCGGGGGTCTCCTACGAGCAGTACTTC.

The chain is built from TRBV2 and TRBJ2-1; 11 bases fit TRBD2. Germline loops: CDR1 SNHLY, CDR2 FYNNEI. The CDR3 is made up of 18 amino acids. The junction had 14 bases not matched to a gene; V was cut back by 0 bases and J by 10 bases. CDR3 loop: CASSEAGAGLAGPEEQFF. CDR3 DNA: TGTGCCAGCAGTGAAGCGGGGGCTGGACTAGCGGGCCCCGAAGAGCAGTTCTTC.

V gene TRBV27 combines with J gene TRBJ2-7; the D gene is possibly TRBD1 (7 bases). V was trimmed by 6 bases and J by 6 bases, leaving 15 bases between them. CDR1 and CDR2 (germline): MNHEY, SMNVEV (reference sequence). The CDR3 runs 13 residues. The CDR3, as DNA: TGTGCCAGCAGATTCAGGGGGGATACCGAGCAGTACTTC. Translation gives CASRFRGDTEQYF.

J is TRBJ2-7 and V is TRBV5-4; either TRBD1 or TRBD2 may fit D (5 bases each). Germline V gives CDR1 SGHNT, CDR2 YYREEE (reference sequence). CDR3 size: 14 residues. Deletions cut 9 bases from V and 6 bases from J, with 22 bases between. The DNA of the CDR3 is TGTGCCACCGGCGTCGGAAGCCAGAGGGGCGAGCAGTACTTC. Protein product: CATGVGSQRGEQYF.